This T cell receptor beta chain was captured in a study of shared clonotypes between healthy human individuals. This clone was observed a single time. The antigen remains unidentified. Overall study findings and caveats: Generation probabilities of non-shared clonotypes were lower (relative to those shared by all four donors). Sharing across four donors was highest in naive CD4 (around 5%) and lowest in memory CD8 (about 0.4%). The genetic and exposure-history diversity represented was limited by few donors.

Germline CDR1 MNHEY, CDR2 SMNVEV (reference sequence). Trimming shortened V by 6 bases and J by 0 bases, and 12 bases separated the two germline ends. The length of the CDR3 is 15 residues. The method was immunoSEQ multiplex PCR; TCRdb's version includes in-frame clones alone and lacks a portion of them. The data contain about 1.1 million clones, 70% to 80% of them seen just once; the ten biggest clones take up 0.89%. The genes are TRBV27 and TRBJ2-1, with D possibly matching TRBD2 (5 bases). This clonotype was obtained from a young man in good health. Some clones in this sample may be carry-over from other donors' samples. Sequenced: memory CD4+ T cells from PBMCs. The subset: CD45RA-negative fraction. This CDR3 reads CASSLFAGSYNEQFF. The CDR3 DNA is TGTGCCAGCAGCCTATTTGCGGGCTCCTACAATGAGCAGTTCTTC.